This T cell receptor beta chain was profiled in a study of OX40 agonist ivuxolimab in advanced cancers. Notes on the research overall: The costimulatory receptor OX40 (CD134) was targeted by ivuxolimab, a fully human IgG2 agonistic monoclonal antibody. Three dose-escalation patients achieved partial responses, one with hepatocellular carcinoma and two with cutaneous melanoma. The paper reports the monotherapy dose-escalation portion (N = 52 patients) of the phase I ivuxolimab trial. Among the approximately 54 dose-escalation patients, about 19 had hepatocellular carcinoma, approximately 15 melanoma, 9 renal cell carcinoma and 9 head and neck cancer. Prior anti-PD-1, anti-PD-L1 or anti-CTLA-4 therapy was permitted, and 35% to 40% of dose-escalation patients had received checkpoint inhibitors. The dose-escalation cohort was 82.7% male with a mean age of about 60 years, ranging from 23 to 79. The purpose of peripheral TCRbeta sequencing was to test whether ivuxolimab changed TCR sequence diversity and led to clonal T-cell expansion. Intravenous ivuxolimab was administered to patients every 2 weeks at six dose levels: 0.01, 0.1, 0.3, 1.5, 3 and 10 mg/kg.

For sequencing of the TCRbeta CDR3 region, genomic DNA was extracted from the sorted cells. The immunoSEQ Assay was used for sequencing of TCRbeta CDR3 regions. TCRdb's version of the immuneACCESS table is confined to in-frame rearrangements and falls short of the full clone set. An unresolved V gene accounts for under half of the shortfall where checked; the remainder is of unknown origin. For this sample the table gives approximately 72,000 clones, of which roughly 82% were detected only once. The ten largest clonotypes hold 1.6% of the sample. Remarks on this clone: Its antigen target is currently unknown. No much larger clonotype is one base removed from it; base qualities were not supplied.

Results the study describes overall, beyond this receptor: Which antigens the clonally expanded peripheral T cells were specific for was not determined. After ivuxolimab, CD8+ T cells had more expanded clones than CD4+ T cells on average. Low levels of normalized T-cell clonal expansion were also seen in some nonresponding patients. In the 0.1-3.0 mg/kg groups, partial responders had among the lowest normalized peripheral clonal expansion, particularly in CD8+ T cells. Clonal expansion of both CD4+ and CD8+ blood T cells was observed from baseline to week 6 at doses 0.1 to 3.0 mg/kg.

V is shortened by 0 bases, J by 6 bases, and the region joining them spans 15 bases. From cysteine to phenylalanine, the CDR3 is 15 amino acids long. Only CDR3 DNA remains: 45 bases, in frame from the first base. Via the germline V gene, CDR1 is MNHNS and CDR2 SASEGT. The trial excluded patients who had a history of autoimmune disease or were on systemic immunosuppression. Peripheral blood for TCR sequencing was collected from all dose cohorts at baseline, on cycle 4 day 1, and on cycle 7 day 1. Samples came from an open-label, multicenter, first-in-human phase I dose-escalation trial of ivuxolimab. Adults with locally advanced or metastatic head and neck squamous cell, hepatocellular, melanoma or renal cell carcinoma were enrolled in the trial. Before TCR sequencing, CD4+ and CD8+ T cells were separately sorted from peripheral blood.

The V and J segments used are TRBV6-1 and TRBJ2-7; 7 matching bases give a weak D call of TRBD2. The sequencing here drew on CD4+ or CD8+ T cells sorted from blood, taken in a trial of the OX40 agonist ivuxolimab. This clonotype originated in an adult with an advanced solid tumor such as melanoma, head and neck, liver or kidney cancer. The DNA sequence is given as TGTGCCAGCAGTGAAGCAGGGGGGGCGGACGGCGAGCAGTACTTC. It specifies CASSEAGGADGEQYF.